These 25 T cell receptor beta chains originate from one sample sequenced in a study of blood T cell repertoires in COVID-19. Generated by immunoSEQ multiplex PCR, the TCRdb table keeps only in-frame clones and is missing some. The sample includes some 89,000 clones, about three quarters of them seen just once. The specimen was peripheral blood. These receptors were obtained from a man between 65 and 85 years old with acute or convalescent COVID-19.

The chain recombines TRBV24-1 with TRBJ2-3; 10 bases are a match to TRBD2. This CDR3 is built from 15 residues. V lost 6 bases and J lost 3; bases outside the gene matches: 5. Germline loops: CDR1 KGHDR, CDR2 SFDVKD. The chain's CDR3 is CATSMAGLATDTQYF. In nucleotides, the CDR3 is TGTGCCACCAGTATGGCGGGACTAGCGACAGATACGCAGTATTTT.

The chain carries TRBV5-1 and TRBJ2-1; TRBD1 matches 7 bases. The CDR3 consists of 19 residues. Germline V lookup: CDR1 SGHRS, CDR2 YFSETQ. V was pared by 3 bases and J by 0 bases, with 15 bases of the junction left unmatched. CDR3 loop: CASSSGQASQFDSYNEQFF. The CDR3 DNA reads as TGCGCCAGCAGCTCCGGACAGGCTAGCCAATTCGACTCCTACAATGAGCAGTTCTTC.

This clone was counted between two and nine times. CDR3 nucleotides: TGTGCCAGCAGCGAAAGCACGGGAGGGCCGTGGGGTGAGCAGTTCTTC. Residues: CASSESTGGPWGEQFF. V and J are TRBV9 and TRBJ2-1; 8 positions agree with TRBD2. Germline CDR1 is SGDLS and CDR2 is YYNGEE. The CDR3 has 16 amino acids. V shed 3 bases, J shed 9 bases, and the junction held 14 bases outside the gene matches. Variable domain in full (rest from reference TRBV9 and TRBJ2-1): DSGVTQTPKHLITATGQRVTLRCSPRSGDLSVYWYQQSLDQGLQFLIQYYNGEERAKGNILERFSAQQFPDLHSELNLSSLELGDSALYFCASSESTGGPWGEQFFGPGTRLTVL.

This clone was observed a handful of times. The CDR3 DNA reads as TGCGCCAGCAGCCGAGATATGACTAGTCGGAACACCGGGGAGCTGTTTTTT. Translated, it gives CASSRDMTSRNTGELFF. This chain uses TRBV5-1 with TRBJ2-2; D is possibly TRBD2 (6 bases). From germline, CDR1 is SGHRS and CDR2 YFSETQ. Trimming removed 4 bases at V and 1 base at J, with 17 bases between. There are 17 residues in the CDR3.

The chain has TRBV11-3 and TRBJ2-5, with 7 bases matching TRBD2. CDR3 size: 14 residues. The germline CDR1 and CDR2 sequences are SGHNT and YENEEA. Germline trimming cut 3 bases from V and 2 bases from J; bases unmatched to any gene: 3. The CDR3 DNA is TGTGCCAGCAGCTTTGGGGGGGATCAAGAGACCCAGTACTTC. Translated: CASSFGGDQETQYF.

The sample holds a few counts of this clone. The chain has TRBV5-1 and TRBJ2-2; 10 nucleotides align to TRBD1. V shed 4 bases, J shed 5 bases, and the junction held 2 bases outside the gene matches. The CDR3 contains 14 residues. Germline CDR1 SGHRS, CDR2 YFSETQ. The CDR3 spells CASSKGQGTGELFF. DNA for the CDR3: TGCGCCAGCAGCAAGGGACAGGGGACCGGGGAGCTGTTTTTT. Variable domain in full (rest from reference TRBV5-1 and TRBJ2-2): KAGVTQTPRYLIKTRGQQVTLSCSPISGHRSVSWYQQTPGQGLQFLFEYFSETQRNKGNFPGRFSGRQFSNSRSEMNVSTLELGDSALYLCASSKGQGTGELFFGEGSRLTVL.

This chain joins TRBV2 and TRBJ1-5, with D unclear. Looked up from germline, CDR1 is SNHLY and CDR2 is FYNNEI. The CDR3 consists of 13 residues. V gave up 1 base and J gave up 5 bases, with 6 bases separating them. CDR3 coding DNA: TGTGCCAGCAGTGAAGAGCTCTATCAGCCCCAGCATTTT. The encoded protein is CASSEELYQPQHF.

J is TRBJ2-7 and V is TRBV5-1; 9 positions agree with TRBD1. This CDR3 is built from 15 residues. V dropped 9 bases and J dropped 0; count of bases not matched to a gene: 10. Germline V gene lookup returns CDR1 SGHRS and CDR2 YFSETQ. CDR3 loop: CATPSWTGDSYEQYV. In nucleotides, the CDR3 is TGCGCCACCCCGTCCTGGACAGGGGACTCCTACGAGCAGTACGTC.

This clone occurred a few times. The chain has TRBV30 and TRBJ1-1; D remains unclear. This CDR3 spans 14 amino acids. CDR1 and CDR2 (germline): GTSNPN, SVGIG (reference sequence). V was clipped by 0 bases and J by 2 bases, with 10 bases between them. This chain's CDR3 is CAWSVHAVNTEAFF. The CDR3 DNA reads as TGTGCCTGGAGTGTACACGCGGTCAACACTGAAGCTTTCTTT.

The chain employs TRBV12-3 or TRBV12-4 and TRBJ1-1, with D possibly TRBD1 on 6 matching bases. The CDR3 extends over 13 amino acids. Trimming removed 4 bases at V and 5 bases at J, with 11 bases between. The CDR3 DNA is TGTGCCAGCAGTTACAGGGATCTGACTGAAGCTTTCTTT. Amino acids: CASSYRDLTEAFF.

The rearrangement links TRBV2 to TRBJ1-2; 10 bases line up with TRBD1. Unmatched junction bases numbered 1, after V lost 6 bases and J lost 3 bases. Germline CDR1 and CDR2: SNHLY and FYNNEI. This CDR3 has 13 amino acids. This chain's CDR3 is CASRGQGDYGYTF. For the CDR3, the DNA is TGTGCCAGCAGAGGACAGGGGGACTATGGCTACACCTTC.

The chain uses TRBV6-5 and TRBJ1-6; the D is unclear. The CDR3 runs to 15 residues. V shed 2 bases and J shed 2 bases, with 7 bases lying between them. CDR1 is MNHEY and CDR2 is SVGAGI in the germline V gene. This CDR3 reads CASSYSGTYNSPLHF. DNA of the CDR3: TGTGCCAGCAGTTACAGCGGGACCTATAATTCACCCCTCCACTTT.

The rearrangement uses TRBV11-2 and TRBJ1-1; no reliable D call. The CDR3 is made up of 13 amino acids. The V end lost 6 bases, the J end lost 8 bases, and 16 bases lay between the germline ends. Germline loops: CDR1 SGHAT, CDR2 FQNNGV. The CDR3 sequence is CASRITEWAEAFF. Here the CDR3 DNA reads TGTGCCAGCAGAATTACTGAGTGGGCGGAAGCTTTCTTT.

This chain joins TRBV4-1 and TRBJ2-2, with 7 nucleotides matching TRBD2. The J segment lost 4 bases and the V segment lost 4 bases, leaving 6 bases of the junction unmatched. The CDR3 has 15 residues. Germline CDR1 MGHRA, CDR2 YSYEKL. The CDR3 reads CASSPVGGGTGELFF. For the CDR3, the DNA is TGCGCCAGCAGCCCCGTTGGGGGGGGCACCGGGGAGCTGTTTTTT.

J is TRBJ1-2 and V is TRBV20-1, with 8 bases that match TRBD1. This CDR3 is 13 amino acids long. Germline lookup yields CDR1 DFQATT and CDR2 SNEGSKA (reference sequence). Losses at the gene ends were 3 bases for V and 4 bases for J; bases not matched to a gene: 4. The CDR3 region is CSASDRGSYGYTF. The CDR3 DNA reads as TGCAGTGCTAGTGACAGGGGCAGCTATGGCTACACCTTC.

This chain connects TRBV11-1 to TRBJ2-1; 7 bases are a match to TRBD1. The V gene end was trimmed by 1 base and the J gene end by 7 bases; junction bases not matched to a gene: 4. The CDR3 contains 14 residues. CDR1 SGHAT and CDR2 FQDESV come from the germline V gene (reference sequence). The CDR3 nucleotides read TGTGCCAGCAGCTTAGAGACAGGGCAAAATGAGCAGTTCTTC. Translated, it gives CASSLETGQNEQFF.

This chain links TRBV30 with TRBJ1-5, with 7 bases fitting TRBD1. The CDR3 covers 13 residues. Trimming took 0 bases from V and 7 from J; bases not matched to a gene: 3. CDR1 is GTSNPN, CDR2 SVGIG, per germline (reference sequence). The DNA of the CDR3 is TGTGCCTGGAGTGTAGCAGGGGGGCAGCCCCAGCATTTT. Amino acid sequence: CAWSVAGGQPQHF.

This sequence joins TRBV28 and TRBJ2-5; TRBD2 matches 10 bases. V gave up 7 bases and J gave up 4 bases; unmatched junction bases: 3. The CDR3 length is 13 residues. Germline V gene sequence: CDR1 MDHEN, CDR2 SYDVKM. CDR3 sequence reads: CASTTSGAETQYF. CDR3 DNA sequence: TGTGCCAGCACAACTAGCGGGGCAGAGACCCAGTACTTC. Full variable domain (remainder filled in from reference TRBV28 and TRBJ2-5): DVKVTQSSRYLVKRTGEKVFLECVQDMDHENMFWYRQDPGLGLRLIYFSYDVKMKEKGDIPEGYSVSREKKERFSLILESASTNQTSMYLCASTTSGAETQYFGPGTRLLVL.

This chain links TRBV2 with TRBJ2-6; TRBD1 might be the D (6 bases). The CDR3 has 17 residues. V lost 5 bases and J 1 base, leaving 15 bases between the germline ends. The germline V gene has CDR1 SNHLY and CDR2 FYNNEI. The DNA of the CDR3 is TGTGCCAGCAGTCCCATACAGGGCCCTTCTGGGGCCAACGTCCTGACTTTC. Its translation is CASSPIQGPSGANVLTF.

This rearrangement joins TRBV6-5 to TRBJ1-2, with D unresolved. CDR1 and CDR2 from the germline V gene are MNHEY and SVGAGI. V was clipped by 3 bases and J by 8 bases, with 19 bases between them. The CDR3 is 15 amino acids. The CDR3, as DNA: TGTGCCAGCAGTTATGTCGGCGTACGGGGTCCAGGCTACACCTTC. This encodes CASSYVGVRGPGYTF.

The CDR3 nucleotides are TGCGCCAGCAGCTTGGTCCCAGGGGGAGGCTCCTACAATGAGCAGTTCTTC. Protein sequence: CASSLVPGGGSYNEQFF. The rearrangement joins TRBV5-1 to TRBJ2-1; a possible D gene is TRBD1 (7 bases). This CDR3 spans 17 amino acids. V was trimmed by 0 bases and J by 0 bases, leaving 13 bases between them. CDR1 and CDR2 from the germline V gene are SGHRS and YFSETQ.

V is TRBV2 and J is TRBJ1-1; 7 bases align to TRBD1. This CDR3 spans 14 amino acids. With 5 bases clipped from V and 1 base from J, the junction kept 4 bases outside the gene matches. Germline-derived CDR1 and CDR2 are SNHLY and FYNNEI. The CDR3: CASSPTGPNTEAFF. Here the CDR3 DNA reads TGTGCCAGCAGTCCGACAGGGCCGAACACTGAAGCTTTCTTT. Full variable domain (rest looked up from reference TRBV2 and TRBJ1-1): EPEVTQTPSHQVTQMGQEVILRCVPISNHLYFYWYRQILGQKVEFLVSFYNNEISEKSEIFDDQFSVERPDGSNFTLKIRSTKLEDSAMYFCASSPTGPNTEAFFGQGTRLTVV.

This clone was detected a few times. The rearrangement links TRBV27 to TRBJ2-1, with D possibly being TRBD1 (5 bases). Per the germline V gene, CDR1 is MNHEY and CDR2 is SMNVEV (reference sequence). The ends were cut back, 8 bases at V and 3 bases at J, with 14 bases in the middle. This CDR3 has 14 amino acids. This chain's CDR3 is CASSQGSFYNEQFF. As DNA, the CDR3 is TGTGCCAGCTCTCAGGGATCATTCTACAATGAGCAGTTCTTC.

The rearrangement uses TRBV2 and TRBJ2-1, with 9 bases matching TRBD2. Trimming removed 7 bases from V and 4 bases from J; junction bases left unmatched: 5. Germline V gene data show CDR1 as SNHLY and CDR2 as FYNNEI. The CDR3 spans 14 residues. CDR3 nucleotides: TGTGCCAGCAAGGCTAGCGGGGATTACAATGAGCAGTTCTTC. It yields the protein CASKASGDYNEQFF.

The chain joins TRBV5-1 to TRBJ2-7; 7 bases match TRBD1. Germline V gene data show CDR1 as SGHRS and CDR2 as YFSETQ. V was clipped by 1 base and J by 2 bases; unmatched bases: 6. The CDR3 consists of 15 residues. CDR3 sequence reads: CASSLTTGAAYEQYF. The CDR3 coding sequence is TGCGCCAGCAGCTTGACTACAGGGGCTGCCTACGAGCAGTACTTC.